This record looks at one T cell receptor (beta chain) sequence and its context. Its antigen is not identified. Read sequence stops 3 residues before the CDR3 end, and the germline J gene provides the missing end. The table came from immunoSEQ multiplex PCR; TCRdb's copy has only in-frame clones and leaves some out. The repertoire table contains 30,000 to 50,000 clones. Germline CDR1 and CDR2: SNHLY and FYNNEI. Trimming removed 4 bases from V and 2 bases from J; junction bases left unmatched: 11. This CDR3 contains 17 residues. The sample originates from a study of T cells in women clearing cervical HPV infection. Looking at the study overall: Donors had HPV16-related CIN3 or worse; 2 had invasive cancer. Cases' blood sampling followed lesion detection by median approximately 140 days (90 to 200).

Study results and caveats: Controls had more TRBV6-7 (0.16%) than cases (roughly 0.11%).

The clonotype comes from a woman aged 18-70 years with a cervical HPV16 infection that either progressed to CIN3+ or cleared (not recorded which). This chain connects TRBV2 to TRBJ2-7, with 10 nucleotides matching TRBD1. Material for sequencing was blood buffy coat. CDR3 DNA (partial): TGTGCCAGCAGTGGGGACAGGGGCCCTGTGGGGGCCTACGAG. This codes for CASSGDRGPVGAYE. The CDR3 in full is CASSGDRGPVGAYEQYF.